A selection of T cell receptor beta chains follows, all from one sample in a study of CD8 T cells in Susac syndrome. TCRdb reprocessed the immunoSEQ multiplex PCR reads via MiXCR and lists one record per CDR3 protein. The sample carries 160,000 or so distinct CDR3 sequences, approximately 95% recorded once. Sequences were obtained from CD4+ T cells from PBMCs. These receptors all come from a human donor with Susac syndrome. CDR3s include the opening cysteine and the closing phenylalanine or tryptophan. D genes are given only for firm matches. Rows may omit the clone size; those that give it use once, few, many or a size class.

TRBV12-3/TRBV12-4	.	TRBJ1-1	.	CASSLDKVEAFF	TGTGCCAGCAGTCTTGACAAGGTTGAAGCTTTCTTT
TRBV7-6	.	TRBJ2-7	.	CASSLTPTYEQYF	TGTGCCAGCAGCTTAACCCCCACCTACGAGCAGTACTTC
TRBV7-2	.	TRBJ2-6	.	CASSPRTASGANVLTF	TGTGCCAGCAGCCCTCGAACGGCCTCTGGGGCCAACGTCCTGACTTTC
TRBV4-2	once	TRBJ2-1	TRBD1	CASSPNRDRANNEQFF	TGTGCCAGCAGCCCCAACCGGGACAGGGCTAACAATGAGCAGTTCTTC
TRBV12-3/TRBV12-4	.	TRBJ1-1	.	CASSPTGNTEAFF	TGTGCCAGCAGTCCGACCGGGAACACTGAAGCTTTCTTT
TRBV14	.	TRBJ2-1	TRBD1	CASSQTGTRIYNEQFF	TGTGCCAGCAGCCAGACAGGGACAAGAATCTACAATGAGCAGTTCTTC
TRBV9	.	TRBJ2-7	TRBD1	CASSGWTGSGGTYEQYF	TGTGCCAGCAGCGGTTGGACAGGGAGTGGTGGCACCTACGAGCAGTACTTC
TRBV29-1	.	TRBJ2-6	.	CSVPSEGANVLTF	TGCAGCGTCCCATCGGAAGGGGCCAACGTCCTGACTTTC
TRBV23-1	.	TRBJ2-2	.	CASSQSDKATGELFF	TGCGCCAGCAGTCAATCGGACAAAGCCACCGGGGAGCTGTTTTTT
TRBV29-1	once	TRBJ2-3	TRBD2	CSVRLAGTATDTQYF	TGCAGCGTCAGACTAGCGGGGACGGCCACAGATACGCAGTATTTT
TRBV6-6	.	TRBJ1-4	TRBD1	CASREQGAEVKLFF	TGTGCCAGCAGAGAACAGGGGGCGGAAGTAAAACTGTTTTTT
TRBV5-6	.	TRBJ1-4	.	CASSSYRTATNEKLFF	TGTGCCAGCAGCTCCTATCGTACGGCAACTAATGAAAAACTGTTTTTT
TRBV20-1	.	TRBJ2-1	TRBD2	CSGLAGGHNEQFF	TGCAGTGGACTAGCGGGGGGGCACAATGAGCAGTTCTTC
TRBV6-6	.	TRBJ2-5	.	CASRIDRLETQYF	TGTGCCAGCAGAATCGACAGGCTAGAGACCCAGTACTTC
TRBV2	.	TRBJ2-6	.	CASSEGTAGANVLTF	TGTGCCAGCAGTGAAGGGACAGCCGGGGCCAACGTCCTGACTTTC
TRBV5-1	.	TRBJ1-2	TRBD1	CASSSSGQSYGYTF	TGCGCCAGCAGCTCCTCGGGACAGTCCTATGGCTACACCTTC
TRBV2	.	TRBJ2-7	.	CASSLLGTTYEQYF	TGTGCCAGCAGCCTACTAGGGACCACCTACGAGCAGTACTTC
TRBV9	once	TRBJ2-5	.	CASSVGGPYQETQYF	TGTGCCAGCAGCGTCGGGGGGCCCTACCAAGAGACCCAGTACTTC
TRBV27	.	TRBJ2-3	.	CASTYGGLTDTQYF	TGTGCCAGCACCTATGGGGGCCTCACAGATACGCAGTATTTT
TRBV5-4	.	TRBJ2-3	.	CASSLRRDWADTQYF	TGTGCCAGCAGCTTACGGCGGGATTGGGCAGATACGCAGTATTTT
TRBV9	.	TRBJ2-5	TRBD2	CASSAGLAGGYQETQYF	TGTGCCAGCAGCGCGGGACTAGCGGGAGGGTACCAAGAGACCCAGTACTTC
TRBV6-5	.	TRBJ2-7	.	CASRKSYEQYF	TGTGCCAGCCGCAAGTCCTACGAGCAGTACTTC
TRBV29-1	.	TRBJ2-7	TRBD1	CSAGLAAGGSNEQYF	TGCAGCGCCGGACTGGCGGCAGGGGGCTCCAACGAGCAGTACTTC
TRBV6-2/TRBV6-3	.	TRBJ1-2	.	CASSYASRVGYGYTF	TGTGCCAGCAGTTATGCCTCGAGAGTGGGATATGGCTACACCTTC
TRBV18	.	TRBJ2-5	.	CASSPRQKETQYF	TGTGCCAGCTCACCGCGACAGAAAGAGACCCAGTACTTC
TRBV12-3/TRBV12-4	.	TRBJ1-6	.	CASRGRQISPLHF	TGTGCCAGCAGGGGTCGACAGATTTCACCCCTCCACTTT
TRBV20-1	.	TRBJ1-4	TRBD1	CSAPGQGRVNEKLFF	TGCAGTGCCCCGGGACAGGGGAGAGTTAATGAAAAACTGTTTTTT
TRBV14	.	TRBJ2-1	.	CASSQVTPLYNEQFF	TGTGCCAGCAGCCAAGTTACCCCCCTCTACAATGAGCAGTTCTTC
TRBV6-2/TRBV6-3	once	TRBJ2-5	.	CASRVGTGETQETQYF	TGTGCCAGCAGAGTGGGGACTGGAGAGACACAAGAGACCCAGTACTTC
TRBV6-1	once	TRBJ2-1	TRBD2	CASRGTSGGSSYNEQFF	TGTGCCAGCAGGGGGACTAGCGGGGGCTCCTCCTACAATGAGCAGTTCTTC
TRBV12-3/TRBV12-4	.	TRBJ2-3	.	CASSFGVGTDTQYF	TGTGCCAGCAGTTTTGGCGTAGGAACAGATACGCAGTATTTT
TRBV4-2	.	TRBJ1-5	.	CASSQDGGRNQPQHF	TGTGCCAGCAGCCAAGATGGAGGGCGCAATCAGCCCCAGCATTTT
TRBV11-2	.	TRBJ2-7	TRBD1	CASTPGTDRNEQYF	TGTGCCAGCACGCCTGGGACAGATAGAAACGAGCAGTACTTC
TRBV24-1	.	TRBJ2-5	.	CATSDRLDLRIIQETQYF	TGTGCCACCAGTGATCGGCTGGATTTGAGGATCATTCAAGAGACCCAGTACTTC
TRBV20-1	.	TRBJ1-5	.	CSVKGGDSNQPQHF	TGCAGTGTTAAGGGAGGGGATAGCAATCAGCCCCAGCATTTT
TRBV27	.	TRBJ2-5	.	CASSSTPRGTQYF	TGTGCCAGCAGTTCTACTCCCCGTGGGACCCAGTACTTC
TRBV12-3/TRBV12-4	.	TRBJ2-3	.	CASSSLLTDTQYF	TGTGCCAGCAGTTCCTTACTCACAGATACGCAGTATTTT
TRBV6-2/TRBV6-3	.	TRBJ2-4	TRBD2	CASSPSGGPPLAKNIQYF	TGTGCCAGCAGTCCGAGCGGGGGGCCGCCGCTAGCCAAAAACATTCAGTACTTC
TRBV27	.	TRBJ2-7	.	CASSPSGRGTGYEQYF	TGTGCCAGCAGTCCCTCAGGGAGGGGTACAGGGTACGAGCAGTACTTC
TRBV12-3/TRBV12-4	.	TRBJ2-2	TRBD1	CASSPRAGGGTGELFF	TGTGCCAGCAGTCCCAGGGCAGGGGGTGGTACCGGGGAGCTGTTTTTT
TRBV29-1	.	TRBJ1-1	.	CSAGPGLTLEAFF	TGCAGCGCCGGGCCCGGACTTACACTTGAAGCTTTCTTT
TRBV7-2	.	TRBJ1-5	TRBD1	CASSSTTGSNQPQHF	TGTGCCAGCAGCTCCACGACAGGGAGCAATCAGCCCCAGCATTTT
TRBV24-1	.	TRBJ2-3	.	CATSEVGLDTQYF	TGTGCCACCAGTGAAGTAGGGTTGGATACGCAGTATTTT
TRBV20-1	.	TRBJ2-5	.	CSARMGQETQYF	TGCAGTGCTAGAATGGGTCAAGAGACCCAGTACTTC
TRBV5-1	.	TRBJ2-1	TRBD2	CASTPLAGLYNEQFF	TGCGCCAGCACGCCGCTAGCGGGGCTTTACAATGAGCAGTTCTTC
TRBV20-1	.	TRBJ2-5	TRBD2	CSARRAGTRKETQYF	TGCAGTGCTAGAAGGGCCGGGACTAGGAAAGAGACCCAGTACTTC
TRBV29-1	.	TRBJ1-2	.	CSVRNYGYTF	TGCAGCGTCAGAAACTATGGCTACACCTTC
TRBV20-1	once	TRBJ1-6	.	CSAAGDSYNSPLHF	TGCAGTGCTGCAGGGGACTCCTATAATTCACCCCTCCACTTT
TRBV25-1	.	TRBJ2-3	.	CASSESTQGTQYF	TGTGCCAGCAGTGAATCGACACAGGGTACGCAGTATTTT
TRBV12-3/TRBV12-4	.	TRBJ1-1	.	CASRVQGRAEAFF	TGTGCCAGCAGGGTACAGGGACGGGCTGAAGCTTTCTTT
TRBV10-3	.	TRBJ2-7	.	CAIGPEPYEQYF	TGTGCCATCGGGCCTGAACCCTACGAGCAGTACTTC
TRBV5-4	.	TRBJ2-7	.	CASSLEAGAPREQYF	TGTGCCAGCAGCTTGGAGGCGGGGGCCCCAAGGGAGCAGTACTTC